This T cell receptor (beta chain) is drawn from a study of T cells after yellow fever vaccination. Study-level points and caveats: FACS-sorted repertoires could contain abundant clonotypes contaminating from the bulk population. Few clonotypes appeared in both CD4 and CD8 compartments.

Generation of TCR cDNA used 5'RACE template switching (which added a universal primer site and UMIs). TCRdb re-analysed the 5' RACE reads in MiXCR, keeping a single row per CDR3 protein. Of a few hundred thousand distinct CDR3 sequences in the sample, 15% to 20% were seen once. Germline V lookup: CDR1 MNHNS, CDR2 SASEGT. The CDR3 loop spans 15 amino acids. V was shortened by 5 bases and J by 3 bases, with 13 bases between the two germline ends. This clonotype was counted only a few times. Its matching antigen is unknown. The specimen comprised PBMCs, sampled 15 days after the yellow fever booster vaccination. The source is a man aged 30 to 45 who received the YFV17D yellow fever vaccine. The chain employs TRBV6-1 and TRBJ2-2, with a possible D match to TRBD1 (5 bases). The DNA of the CDR3 is TGTGCCAGCAGTCTCCAGGGCGTGGACACCGGGGAGCTGTTTTTT. This translates into CASSLQGVDTGELFF.